This TCR beta chain was observed in a study of T cell responses to AZD1222 COVID-19 vaccine. Findings and caveats of the study: Scientists sampled the repertoires only once the peak T cell response had passed.

Assay: immunoSEQ multiplex PCR; the TCRdb copy retains only in-frame clones and omits some. The sample contains approximately 200,000 clones, roughly 92% of which appear only once. Notes on this clone: As yet, its antigen is unknown.

Germline CDR1 is MRHNA and CDR2 is SNTAGT. This CDR3 comprises 15 residues. The V gene lost 0 bases and the J gene lost 1 base, with 8 bases spanning the gap. The chain combines TRBV6-4 with TRBJ2-3; the D gene could be TRBD1 or TRBD2 (5 bases each). The sample consisted of peripheral blood, taken 28 days after the second AZD1222 dose. The clonotype originates from an adult who received the AZD1222 COVID-19 vaccine. The CDR3 reads CASSDSGTGTDTQYF. DNA for the CDR3: TGTGCCAGCAGTGACTCAGGGACGGGCACAGATACGCAGTATTTT.